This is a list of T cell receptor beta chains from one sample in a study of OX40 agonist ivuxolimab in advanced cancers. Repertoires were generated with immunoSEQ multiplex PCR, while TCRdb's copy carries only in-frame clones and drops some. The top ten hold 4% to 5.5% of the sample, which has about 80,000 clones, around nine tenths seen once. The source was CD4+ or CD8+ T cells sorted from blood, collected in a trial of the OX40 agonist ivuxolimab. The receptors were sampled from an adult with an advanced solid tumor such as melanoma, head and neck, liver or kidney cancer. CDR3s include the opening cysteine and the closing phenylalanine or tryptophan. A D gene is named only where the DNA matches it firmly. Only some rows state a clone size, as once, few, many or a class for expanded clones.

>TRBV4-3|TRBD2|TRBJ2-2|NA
CASSQKPGLGAGELFF
TGCGCCAGCAGCCAAAAACCGGGACTAGGGGCCGGGGAGCTGTTTTTT
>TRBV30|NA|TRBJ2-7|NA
CAWSVQRERQYF
TGTGCCTGGAGTGTACAGAGGGAGAGGCAGTACTTC
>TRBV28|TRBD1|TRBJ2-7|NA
CASRRGTGLHYEQYF
TGTGCCAGCAGGCGCGGGACAGGGTTACACTACGAGCAGTACTTC
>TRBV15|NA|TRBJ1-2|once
CATSREPGLYGYTF
TGTGCCACCAGCAGAGAGCCGGGCCTCTATGGCTACACCTTC
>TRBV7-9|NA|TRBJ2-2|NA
CASSSLAGELFF
TGTGCCAGCAGCTCCCTTGCCGGGGAGCTGTTTTTT
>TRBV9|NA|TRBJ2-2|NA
CASSVAHRPTGELFF
TGTGCCAGCAGCGTAGCTCATCGGCCCACCGGGGAGCTGTTTTTT
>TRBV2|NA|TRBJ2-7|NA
CASSSGPLDSYEQYF
TGTGCCAGCAGTTCGGGACCACTAGACTCCTACGAGCAGTACTTC
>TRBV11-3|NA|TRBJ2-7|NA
CASSLVGTENYEQYF
TGTGCCAGCAGCTTAGTGGGGACCGAGAACTACGAGCAGTACTTC
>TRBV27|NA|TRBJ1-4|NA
CASSFRGRLNEKLFF
TGTGCCAGCAGTTTCCGGGGCAGACTTAATGAAAAACTGTTTTTT
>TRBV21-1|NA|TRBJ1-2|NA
CASSRPGRTYGYTF
TGTGCCAGCAGCAGACCGGGACGGACCTATGGCTACACCTTC
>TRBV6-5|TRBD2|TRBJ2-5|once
CASSSRLAGGEETQYF
TGTGCCAGCAGTTCCAGACTAGCGGGTGGAGAAGAGACCCAGTACTTC
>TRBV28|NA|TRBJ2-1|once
CATAEARSYNEQFF
TGTGCCACAGCAGAGGCCCGCTCCTACAATGAGCAGTTCTTC
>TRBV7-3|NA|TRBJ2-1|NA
CASSLSPSLEQFF
TGTGCCAGCAGCTTATCTCCCAGTCTTGAGCAGTTCTTC
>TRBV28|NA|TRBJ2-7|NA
CASSGGPWAYEQYF
TGTGCCAGCAGTGGTGGGCCCTGGGCCTACGAGCAGTACTTC
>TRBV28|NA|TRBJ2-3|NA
CASSPPGGLGTDTQYF
TGTGCCAGCAGCCCCCCCGGGGGCCTTGGGACAGATACGCAGTATTTT
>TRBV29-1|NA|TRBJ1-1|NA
CSVSSGYMNTEAFF
TGCAGCGTGAGTAGCGGGTACATGAACACTGAAGCTTTCTTT
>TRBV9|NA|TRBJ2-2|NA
CASSVGGANTGELFF
TGTGCCAGCAGCGTAGGCGGGGCGAACACCGGGGAGCTGTTTTTT
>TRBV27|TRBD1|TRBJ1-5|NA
CASSGGQGLYSNQPQHF
TGTGCCAGCAGTGGGGGACAGGGCCTATATAGCAATCAGCCCCAGCATTTT
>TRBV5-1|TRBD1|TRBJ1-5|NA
CASSLGTGSQPQHF
TGCGCCAGCAGCCTCGGGACAGGGAGTCAGCCCCAGCATTTT
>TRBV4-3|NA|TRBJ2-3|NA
CASSQRYTDTQYF
TGCGCCAGCAGCCAACGATACACAGATACGCAGTATTTT
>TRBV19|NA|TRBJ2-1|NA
CASTAAGFSYNEQFF
TGTGCCAGTACCGCGGCAGGATTCTCCTACAATGAGCAGTTCTTC
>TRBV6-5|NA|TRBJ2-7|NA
CASSYRPGRHYEQYF
TGTGCCAGCAGTTACAGGCCAGGGCGACACTACGAGCAGTACTTC
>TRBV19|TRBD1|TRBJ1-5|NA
CASSTRGPSNQPQHF
TGTGCCAGTAGTACCAGGGGGCCTAGCAATCAGCCCCAGCATTTT
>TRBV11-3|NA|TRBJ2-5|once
CASSSGRLEETQYF
TGTGCCAGCAGTTCAGGCCGGCTCGAAGAGACCCAGTACTTC
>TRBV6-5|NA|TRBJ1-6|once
CASSPAGRAPLHF
TGTGCCAGCAGCCCCGCGGGAAGGGCACCCCTCCACTTT
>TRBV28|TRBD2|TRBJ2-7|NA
CASSPLTSGNPRTYEQYF
TGTGCCAGCAGCCCCCTGACTAGCGGGAACCCCAGGACCTACGAGCAGTACTTC
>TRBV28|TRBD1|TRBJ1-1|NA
CASRLLQGEAFF
TGTGCCAGCAGGCTTCTACAGGGGGAAGCTTTCTTT
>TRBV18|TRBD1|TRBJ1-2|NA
CASSREGANYGYTF
TGTGCCAGCTCACGGGAGGGGGCCAACTATGGCTACACCTTC
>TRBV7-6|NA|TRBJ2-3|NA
CASSFLPGSTDTQYF
TGTGCCAGCAGCTTCCTTCCGGGATCCACAGATACGCAGTATTTT
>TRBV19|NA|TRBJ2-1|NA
CASSIKINREQFF
TGTGCCAGTAGTATAAAGATAAACAGGGAGCAGTTCTTC
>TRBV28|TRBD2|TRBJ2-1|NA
CASSPISGGPYNEQFF
TGTGCCAGCAGTCCGATTTCGGGAGGGCCTTACAATGAGCAGTTCTTC
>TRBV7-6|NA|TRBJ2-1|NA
CASSLSQNNEQFF
TGTGCCAGCAGCTTAAGCCAGAACAATGAGCAGTTCTTC
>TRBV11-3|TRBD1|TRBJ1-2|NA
CASSSGQDIYGYTF
TGTGCCAGCAGCTCCGGACAGGACATCTATGGCTACACCTTC
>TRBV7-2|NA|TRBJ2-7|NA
CASSLGGVLSYEQYF
TGTGCCAGCAGCTTAGGGGGGGTCCTCTCCTACGAGCAGTACTTC
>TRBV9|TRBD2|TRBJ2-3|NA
CASSAEAGVRDTQYF
TGTGCCAGCAGCGCTGAAGCGGGAGTTAGGGATACGCAGTATTTT
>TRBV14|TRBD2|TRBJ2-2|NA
CASSQEKTSGYTGELFF
TGTGCCAGCAGCCAAGAGAAGACTAGCGGATACACCGGGGAGCTGTTTTTT
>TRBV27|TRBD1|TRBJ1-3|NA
CASSLKWTGGDWNTIYF
TGTGCCAGCAGTCTAAAATGGACAGGGGGCGACTGGAACACCATATATTTT